At least ten counts were recorded for the clone carrying this T cell receptor beta chain. Its antigen remains unknown. TCRdb processed the reads anew with MiXCR; each CDR3 protein has one entry. The table lists about 130,000 distinct CDR3 sequences, approximately 9.2% of them singletons, with 9.5% to 13% in the top ten. This entry belongs to a study of T cell repertoires in cytomegalovirus infection. Study results and caveats: Within the response measured ex vivo, HLA-C-restricted CMV-specific TCR beta clonotypes were dominant.

The sequenced sample was PBMCs. The sequence was collected from a human donor in good health (CMV status not recorded). Some clones in this sample may be carry-over from other donors' samples.

The CDR3 protein is CASSMSRGTNEKLFF. In DNA form, the CDR3 reads TGTGCCAGCAGTATGTCCCGGGGAACTAATGAAAAACTGTTTTTT. The genes are TRBV12-3 or TRBV12-4 and TRBJ1-4; D gene uncertain. Trimming pared 5 bases from V and 1 base from J, leaving 11 bases between. This CDR3 contains 15 residues.